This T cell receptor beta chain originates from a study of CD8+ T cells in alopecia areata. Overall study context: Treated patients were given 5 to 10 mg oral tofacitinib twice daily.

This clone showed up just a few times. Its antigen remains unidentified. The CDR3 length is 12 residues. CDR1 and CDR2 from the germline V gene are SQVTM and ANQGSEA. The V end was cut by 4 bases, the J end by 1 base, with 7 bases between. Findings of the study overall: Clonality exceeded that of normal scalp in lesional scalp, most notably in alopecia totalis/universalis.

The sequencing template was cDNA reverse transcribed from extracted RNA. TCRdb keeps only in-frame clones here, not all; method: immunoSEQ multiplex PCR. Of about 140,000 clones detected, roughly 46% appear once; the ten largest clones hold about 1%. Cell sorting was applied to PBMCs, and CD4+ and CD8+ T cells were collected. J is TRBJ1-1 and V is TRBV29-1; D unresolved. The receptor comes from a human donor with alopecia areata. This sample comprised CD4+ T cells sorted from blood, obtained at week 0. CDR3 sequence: CSVAATNTEAFF. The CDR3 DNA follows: TGCAGCGTTGCGGCGACGAACACTGAAGCTTTCTTT.